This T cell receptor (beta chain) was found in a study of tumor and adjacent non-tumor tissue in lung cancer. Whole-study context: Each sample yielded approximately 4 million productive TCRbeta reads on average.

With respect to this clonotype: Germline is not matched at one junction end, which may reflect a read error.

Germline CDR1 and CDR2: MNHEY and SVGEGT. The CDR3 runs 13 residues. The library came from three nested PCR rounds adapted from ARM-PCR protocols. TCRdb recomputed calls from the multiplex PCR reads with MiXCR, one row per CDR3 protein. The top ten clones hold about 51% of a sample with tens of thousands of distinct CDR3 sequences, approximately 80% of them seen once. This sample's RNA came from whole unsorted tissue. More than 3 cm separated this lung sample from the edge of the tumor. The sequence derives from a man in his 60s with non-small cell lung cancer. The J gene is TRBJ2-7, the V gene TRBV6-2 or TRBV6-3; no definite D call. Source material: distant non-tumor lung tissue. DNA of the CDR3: TGTGCCAGCACCACCCCAAACTCCTACGAGCAGCACTTC. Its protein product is CASTTPNSYEQHF.